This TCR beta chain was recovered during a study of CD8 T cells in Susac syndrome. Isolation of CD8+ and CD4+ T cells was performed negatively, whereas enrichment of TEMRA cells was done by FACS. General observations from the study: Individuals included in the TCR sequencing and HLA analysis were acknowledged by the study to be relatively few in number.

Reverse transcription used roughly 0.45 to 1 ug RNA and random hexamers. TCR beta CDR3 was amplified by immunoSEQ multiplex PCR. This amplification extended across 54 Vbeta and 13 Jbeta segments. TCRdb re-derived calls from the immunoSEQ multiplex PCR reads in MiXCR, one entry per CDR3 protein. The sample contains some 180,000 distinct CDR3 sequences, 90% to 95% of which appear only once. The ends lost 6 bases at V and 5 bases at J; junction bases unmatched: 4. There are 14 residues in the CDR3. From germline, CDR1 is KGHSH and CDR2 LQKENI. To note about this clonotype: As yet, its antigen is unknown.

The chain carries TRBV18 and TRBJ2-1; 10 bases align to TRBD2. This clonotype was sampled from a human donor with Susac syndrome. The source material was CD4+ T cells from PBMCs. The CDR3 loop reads CASSPAGGDNEQFF. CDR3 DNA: TGTGCCAGCTCTCCAGCGGGAGGGGACAATGAGCAGTTCTTC.